This entry concerns a single T cell receptor beta chain. Its antigen is as yet unknown. This record comes from a study of shared clonotypes between healthy human individuals. Findings and limits, study-wide: Shared clonotypes across all four donors exceeded non-shared ones in generation probability.

Donors were Caucasian adults residing in Nashville, Tennessee, USA. This CDR3 spans 13 amino acids. Trimming took off 5 bases at V and 7 bases at J, with 16 bases between the two ends. Looked up from germline, CDR1 is SGHRS and CDR2 is YFSETQ. Researchers divided each subset's genomic DNA evenly across several immunoSEQ plates. An approximately 210 ng quantity of DNA, tens of thousands of T cell genomes, went into the sorted-subset replicate PCRs. TCRdb's copy holds only in-frame clones and misses some; the assay was immunoSEQ multiplex PCR. The data show approximately 2.5 million clones, with 80% to 95% seen just once and 0.36% held by the top ten.

The sample consisted of naive CD4+ T cells from PBMCs. Documented subset: CD45RA+ positively selected. The sequence was collected from a man younger than 30 in good health. Some clones in this sample may be carry-over from other donors' samples. The chain employs TRBV5-1 and TRBJ2-7, with D hard to call. The CDR3 nucleotides are TGCGCCAGCAGTACCGGATCGGCGGATGAGCAGTACTTC. Amino acid sequence: CASSTGSADEQYF.